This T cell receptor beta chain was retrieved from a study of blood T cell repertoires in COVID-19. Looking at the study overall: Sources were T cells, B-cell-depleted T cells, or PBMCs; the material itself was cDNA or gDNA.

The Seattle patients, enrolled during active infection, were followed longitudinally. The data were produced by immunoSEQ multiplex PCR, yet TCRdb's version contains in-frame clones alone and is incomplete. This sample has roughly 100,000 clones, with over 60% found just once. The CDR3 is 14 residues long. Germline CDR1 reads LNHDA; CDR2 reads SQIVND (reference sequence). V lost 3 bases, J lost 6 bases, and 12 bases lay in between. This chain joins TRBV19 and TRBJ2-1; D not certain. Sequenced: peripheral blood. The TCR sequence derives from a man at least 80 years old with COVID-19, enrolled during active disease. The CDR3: CASSIYPPSNEQFF. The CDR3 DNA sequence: TGTGCCAGTAGTATCTACCCTCCCTCCAATGAGCAGTTCTTC.